The 25 T cell receptor beta chains in this list originate from one sample, sequenced in a study of glioma-infiltrating T cells. Amplification of TCR alpha and beta CDR3 regions from RNA used iRepertoire nested multiplex PCR. One entry per CDR3 protein, called by TCRdb with MiXCR from the multiplex PCR reads. The top ten clones hold around 15% of a sample with 100,000 to 150,000 distinct CDR3 sequences, roughly 23% of them seen once. The sequenced sample consisted of glioma tissue, nonneoplastic brain tissue, or PBMCs (not recorded which). These receptors originate from a human donor with low-grade glioma or glioblastoma, undergoing nonglioma brain surgery, or in good health (not recorded which).

This clonotype has at least ten counts. This sequence joins TRBV20-1 and TRBJ1-1, with D uncertain. This CDR3 is 13 amino acids long. CDR1 is DFQATT, CDR2 SNEGSKA, per germline (reference sequence). The germline V and J ends were trimmed by 1 base and 3 bases, with 9 bases remaining between them. CDR3: CSARGRIYTEAFF. CDR3 bases: TGCAGTGCTAGAGGGCGGATTTACACTGAAGCTTTCTTT.

V usage is TRBV5-1 and J usage is TRBJ2-7; 7 bases fit TRBD1. The junction had 7 bases not matched to a gene; V was cut back by 1 base and J by 3 bases. The germline gives CDR1 SGHRS, CDR2 YFSETQ. CDR3 size: 15 residues. CDR3: CASSLTGEINYEQYF. CDR3 DNA sequence: TGCGCCAGCAGCTTGACAGGGGAAATTAACTACGAGCAGTACTTC.

There are many counts of this clonotype. This chain joins TRBV19 and TRBJ2-3, with a weak D call TRBD2 (7 bases). The CDR3 contains 16 residues. CDR1 is LNHDA and CDR2 is SQIVND in the germline V gene (reference sequence). V was trimmed by 5 bases and J by 2 bases, leaving 17 bases between them. In DNA form, the CDR3 reads TGTGCCAGTAGTGGCAGGGGACTACCCTACACAGATACGCAGTATTTT. As protein: CASSGRGLPYTDTQYF.

A few counts support this clonotype. V and J are TRBV6-2 or TRBV6-3 and TRBJ2-7, with D possibly being TRBD1 (6 bases). V was clipped by 2 bases and J by 5 bases, with 10 bases between them. This CDR3 spans 13 amino acids. Germline CDR1 is MNHEY and CDR2 is SVGEGT. CDR3 sequence: CASSYRGTDEQYF. Written as DNA, the CDR3 is TGTGCCAGCAGTTACAGGGGGACGGACGAGCAGTACTTC.

The CDR3 loop reads CASSPDGGQEPPYEQYF. The CDR3 DNA sequence: TGTGCCAGCAGTCCCGACGGGGGGCAGGAACCGCCCTACGAGCAGTACTTC. The chain joins TRBV27 to TRBJ2-7; D is possibly TRBD2 (7 bases). Germline V lookup: CDR1 MNHEY, CDR2 SMNVEV (reference sequence). Trimming removed 5 bases at V and 2 bases at J, with 22 bases between. This CDR3 has 17 amino acids.

This clonotype has at least ten counts. The V gene is TRBV20-1, the J gene TRBJ2-3; 7 bases map to TRBD1. The CDR3 is made up of 14 amino acids. Trimming took 6 bases from V and 1 from J; bases not matched to a gene: 7. Germline V gene data show CDR1 as DFQATT and CDR2 as SNEGSKA (reference sequence). The chain's CDR3 is CSAPTGSGTDTQYF. The CDR3 DNA follows: TGCAGTGCCCCGACAGGGTCCGGCACAGATACGCAGTATTTT.

This clonotype came up a few times. In nucleotides, the CDR3 is TGTGCCAGCAGCAAGGGACTAGCGGGGCTCCAAGAGACCCAGTACTTC. Its translation: CASSKGLAGLQETQYF. The genes are TRBV5-4 and TRBJ2-5; 13 nucleotides align to TRBD2. The V gene's germline CDR1 is SGHNT and CDR2 YYREEE (reference sequence). The CDR3 loop spans 16 amino acids. The trim removed 4 bases at V and 1 base at J, leaving 4 bases unmatched.

This clonotype showed up just a few times. This chain connects TRBV29-1 to TRBJ2-2; 13 positions agree with TRBD2. Germline V gene sequence: CDR1 SQVTM, CDR2 ANQGSEA. J was trimmed by 6 bases and V by 6 bases; bases with no gene match: 7. The CDR3 loop spans 15 amino acids. The CDR3, as DNA: TGCAGCGTACGGGGACTAGCGGGACGGGCCGGGGAGCTGTTTTTT. Its protein product is CSVRGLAGRAGELFF.

Concerning this clonotype itself: At one of its ends the junction is not consistent with the germline gene, which may arise from a read error. CDR3 amino acids: CASSRDGPDRENEKYF. The DNA of the CDR3 is TGTGCCAGCAGCCGGGATGGGCCGGACAGAGAGAACGAGAAGTACTTC. The genes are TRBV3-1 and TRBJ2-7; tentatively, D is TRBD1 (6 bases). Germline V CDR1 and CDR2: LGHDT, YNNKEL (reference sequence). The CDR3 consists of 16 residues.

In regard to this clonotype: A much larger clone lies one base from this, so it may be a read error. The chain carries TRBV10-3 and TRBJ1-1, with D perhaps matching TRBD1 (6 bases). The CDR3 runs 15 residues. The germline CDR1 and CDR2 sequences are ENHRY and SYGVKD. For the CDR3, the DNA is TGTGCCATCAGTGACTCGGGACACTCGGACACTGGAGCTTTCTTT. Amino acid sequence: CAISDSGHSDTGAFF.

This clonotype was detected ten times or more. This chain connects TRBV20-1 to TRBJ2-3; tentatively, D is TRBD1 or TRBD2 (5 bases each). V was clipped by 7 bases and J by 0 bases, with 14 bases between them. There are 14 residues in the CDR3. Germline CDR1 DFQATT, CDR2 SNEGSKA (reference sequence). CDR3 region: CSVEGRHSTDTQYF. CDR3 coding DNA: TGCAGTGTAGAGGGACGACATAGCACAGATACGCAGTATTTT.

Many counts were recorded for this clonotype. The chain employs TRBV7-6 and TRBJ2-1; 10 bases agree with TRBD2. This CDR3 spans 15 amino acids. V was pared by 3 bases and J by 9 bases, with 8 bases of the junction left unmatched. The germline CDR1 and CDR2 sequences are SGHVS and FNYEAQ. CDR3 residues: CASSFSELAGVEQFF. The CDR3 DNA follows: TGTGCCAGCAGCTTTTCTGAGCTAGCGGGGGTTGAGCAGTTCTTC.

This clonotype was seen ten or more times. V is TRBV6-2 or TRBV6-3 and J is TRBJ2-3; no firm D call. The CDR3 runs to 16 residues. Looked up from germline, CDR1 is MNHEY and CDR2 is SVGEGT. V dropped 0 bases and J dropped 0 bases, with 10 bases sitting between them. This CDR3 reads CASSYSKSLSTDTQYF. DNA of the CDR3: TGTGCCAGCAGTTACTCGAAAAGCCTTAGCACAGATACGCAGTATTTT.

In the case of this clonotype: A much larger clone differs by one base, so this may be a read error. The rearrangement uses TRBV28 and TRBJ2-1; TRBD2 might be the D (6 bases). There are 13 residues in the CDR3. V gave up 6 bases and J gave up 9 bases, with 15 bases separating them. Germline V gene data show CDR1 as MDHEN and CDR2 as SYDVKM. The DNA of the CDR3 is TGTGCCAGCAGCTCCGGAGGGAACCGTGAGCAGTTCTTC. This codes for CASSSGGNREQFF.

The CDR3 spells CASSQDPWDEQFF. Here the CDR3 DNA reads TGCGCCAGCAGCCAAGATCCATGGGATGAGCAGTTCTTC. The chain combines TRBV4-1 with TRBJ2-1; D gene ambiguous. This CDR3 is built from 13 residues. The germline CDR1 and CDR2 sequences are MGHRA and YSYEKL. The germline V and J ends were trimmed by 0 bases and 8 bases, with 8 bases remaining between them.

As to this clonotype: This may stem from a read error, because a much larger clone lies one nucleotide away. This chain connects TRBV7-2 to TRBJ2-7; D gene uncertain. Germline V gene data show CDR1 as SGHTA and CDR2 as FQGNSA. V was shortened by 5 bases and J by 6 bases, with 17 bases between the two germline ends. The length of the CDR3 is 14 residues. The CDR3 here is CASSPESFSSEQYF. The DNA of the CDR3 is TGTGCCAGCAGCCCAGAATCCTTCAGCAGCGAGCAGTACTTC.

Points on this clonotype: A junction boundary mismatches the germline segment, possibly from a read error. The V gene is TRBV14, the J gene TRBJ2-1, with 16 nucleotides matching TRBD2. CDR3 length: 18 residues. Looked up from germline, CDR1 is SGHDN and CDR2 is FVKESK. The CDR3 protein is CASSRSGTSGRAYNEQSF. DNA of the CDR3: TGTGCCAGCAGCCGATCCGGGACTAGCGGGAGGGCCTACAATGAGCAGTCCTTC.

The sample holds one count of this clonotype. It may be a read error: a sequence one base away is much more abundant. This chain connects TRBV20-1 to TRBJ2-3; no firm D call. Trimming removed 5 bases from V and 2 bases from J, with 14 bases in between. In germline, CDR1 is DFQATT, CDR2 SNEGSKA (reference sequence). The CDR3 is made up of 14 amino acids. The CDR3 DNA reads as TGCAGTGCTTATGACACACCTATCACAGATACGCAGTATTTT. Amino acids: CSAYDTPITDTQYF.

This clonotype showed up just a few times. This chain joins TRBV5-4 and TRBJ2-7, with a tentative D call TRBD2 (6 bases). This CDR3 is 13 amino acids long. CDR1 and CDR2 from the germline V gene are SGHNT and YYREEE (reference sequence). Trimming took 1 base from V and 4 from J, leaving 9 bases between them. The chain's CDR3 is CASSLSGAYEQYF. CDR3 nucleotide sequence: TGTGCCAGCAGCTTGTCGGGAGCGTACGAGCAGTACTTC.

On this clonotype: A much bigger clone sits one base away, suggesting this may be a read error. The chain employs TRBV5-4 and TRBJ1-1, with D maybe TRBD1 (5 bases). CDR3 length: 14 residues. V shed 5 bases and J shed 6 bases, with 17 bases lying between them. Looked up from germline, CDR1 is SGHNT and CDR2 is YYREEE (reference sequence). The CDR3 bases are TGTGCCAGCAGAGGTGATAAGGGGCCTGCTGAAGCTTTCTTT. It specifies CASRGDKGPAEAFF.

This clonotype was seen more than once but under ten times. The chain carries TRBV5-1 and TRBJ2-7, with TRBD1 matching over 12 bases. The CDR3 is 15 residues long. Looked up from germline, CDR1 is SGHRS and CDR2 is YFSETQ. The ends lost 4 bases at V and 4 bases at J; junction bases unmatched: 6. Written as DNA, the CDR3 is TGCGCCAGCAGCAACCCGGGACAGGGGGCTTACGAGCAGTACTTC. Translated: CASSNPGQGAYEQYF.

This clonotype was observed at least ten times. One junction end disagrees with the germline gene, perhaps due to a read error. The V call is TRBV2, the J call TRBJ2-3, with 12 bases aligning to TRBD2. From germline, CDR1 is SNHLY and CDR2 FYNNEI. The CDR3 runs to 15 residues. As DNA, the CDR3 is TGTGCCAGCAGTCGGACTAGCGGGAACACAAATACGCAGTATTTT. This codes for CASSRTSGNTNTQYF.

This clonotype appeared a few times. This chain connects TRBV5-1 to TRBJ2-1, with TRBD2 matching 12 bases. Germline lookup yields CDR1 SGHRS and CDR2 YFSETQ. The junction had 8 bases not matched to a gene; V was cut back by 7 bases and J by 9 bases. The CDR3 loop spans 14 amino acids. DNA for the CDR3: TGCGCCAGCTTACTAGCGGGAGGCCCCGGTGAGCAGTTCTTC. This encodes CASLLAGGPGEQFF.

This clonotype appeared many times. The chain uses TRBV20-1 and TRBJ2-1; TRBD2 is a possible D gene (5 bases). The CDR3 contains 12 residues. The germline V gene has CDR1 DFQATT and CDR2 SNEGSKA (reference sequence). Trimming shortened V by 2 bases and J by 8 bases, and 10 bases separated the two germline ends. In DNA, the CDR3 is TGCAGTGCTAGACGTCTCGGGGATGAGCAGTTCTTC. Amino acid sequence: CSARRLGDEQFF.

Many counts were recorded for this clonotype. J is TRBJ2-3 and V is TRBV5-1, with 7 bases aligning to TRBD1. The V gene's germline CDR1 is SGHRS and CDR2 YFSETQ. V gave up 4 bases and J gave up 1 base; unmatched junction bases: 3. The CDR3 covers 14 residues. Written as DNA, the CDR3 is TGCGCCAGCAGCCCAGACAGGGGCACAGATACGCAGTATTTT. Translated: CASSPDRGTDTQYF. Filled out from reference TRBV5-1 and TRBJ2-3, the complete variable domain reads KAGVTQTPRYLIKTRGQQVTLSCSPISGHRSVSWYQQTPGQGLQFLFEYFSETQRNKGNFPGRFSGRQFSNSRSEMNVSTLELGDSALYLCASSPDRGTDTQYFGPGTRLTVL.